These T cell receptor beta chains were read from a single sample in a study of shared clonotypes between healthy human individuals. Some clones are missing from TCRdb's copy, which holds only in-frame ones; the method was immunoSEQ multiplex PCR. In the table there are 600,000 or so clones, roughly 98% of which are singletons. The sequenced material came from naive CD8+ T cells sorted from blood. These TCRs come from a man aged 30-40 years in good health. Each CDR3 is given with its conserved first and last residue. Each record gives: V gene, CDR3 protein.

TRBV7-9	CASSYLGQHNQETQYF
TRBV15	CATSKYEGSNQPQHF
TRBV2	CASSEIRVGYPIQYF
TRBV7-9	CASSSREGVYNEQFF
TRBV6-5	CASSVLPGYQETQYF
TRBV29-1	CSVDPSLAQYNEQFF
TRBV7-9	CASSTSGSYEQYF
TRBV27	CASSLSCLQPALQETQYF
TRBV28	CASSFDLAVYEQYF
TRBV7-9	CASSSPTGGDYGYTF
TRBV29-1	CSVAPDGYTDTQYF
TRBV7-6	CASSAEASGTYNEQFF
TRBV9	CASSVGHRPTLHYGYTF
TRBV7-9	CASSLEVDQRTFF
TRBV11-2	CASSLDIWGQGLGEQYF
TRBV6-5	CASSYTGNEQYF
TRBV5-5	CASSLEYGQETQYF
TRBV5-1	CASTGQGYEQYF
TRBV28	CASSLLVGNTEAFF
TRBV9	CASSVAGSEAIYEQYF
TRBV25-1	CASSEYSGGHTEAFF
TRBV15	CATSIPGRSYEQYF